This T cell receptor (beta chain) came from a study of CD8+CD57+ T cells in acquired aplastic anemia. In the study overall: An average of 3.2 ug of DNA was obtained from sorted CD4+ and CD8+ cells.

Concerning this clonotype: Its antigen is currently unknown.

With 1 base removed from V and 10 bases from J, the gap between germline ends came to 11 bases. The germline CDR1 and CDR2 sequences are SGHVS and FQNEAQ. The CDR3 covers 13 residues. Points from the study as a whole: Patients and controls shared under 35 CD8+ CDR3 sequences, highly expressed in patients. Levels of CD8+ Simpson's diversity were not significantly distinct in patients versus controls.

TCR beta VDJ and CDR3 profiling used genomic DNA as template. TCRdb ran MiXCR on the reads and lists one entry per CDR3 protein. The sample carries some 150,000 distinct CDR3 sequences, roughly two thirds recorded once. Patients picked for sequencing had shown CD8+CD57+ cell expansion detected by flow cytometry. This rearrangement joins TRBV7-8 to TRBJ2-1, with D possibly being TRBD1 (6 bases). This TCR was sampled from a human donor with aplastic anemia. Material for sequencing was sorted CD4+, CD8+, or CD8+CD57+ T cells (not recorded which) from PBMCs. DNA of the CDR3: TGTGCCAGCAGCTTAGGGACAGTCAACGAGCAGTTCTTC. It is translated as CASSLGTVNEQFF.